Shown below are 5 T cell receptor beta chains from a single sample sequenced in a study of blood T cell repertoires in COVID-19. Measured with immunoSEQ multiplex PCR; TCRdb has only the in-frame clones, and not every one. Here the sample spans approximately 220,000 clones, around 85% being singletons. Sequencing was done on a sample of PBMCs or T cells enriched from blood (not recorded which). The origin of the receptors is a woman aged 40-49 years with acute COVID-19.

This clone was observed once. The chain links TRBV28 to TRBJ2-3; a possible D gene is TRBD2 (5 bases). V gave up 2 bases and J gave up 1 base, with 13 bases separating them. Per germline, CDR1 MDHEN and CDR2 SYDVKM. This CDR3 has 16 amino acids. The CDR3 sequence is CASSLGTRVGTDTQYF. The DNA for the CDR3 is TGTGCCAGCAGTTTAGGCACTAGAGTTGGCACAGATACGCAGTATTTT.

The genes are TRBV21-1 and TRBJ2-3; the D segment call TRBD2 is taken from the table without a DNA check. TRBV21-1 is an annotated pseudogene. The CDR3 has 17 residues. CDR3 amino acids: CASTAILRGNSTDTQYF. The CDR3 DNA follows: TGTGCCAGCACTGCCATTCTTCGGGGTAATAGCACAGATACGCAGTATTTT.

V and J are TRBV28 and TRBJ2-1, with a weak D call TRBD1 (5 bases). The CDR3 spans 15 residues. Trimming removed 4 bases from V and 5 bases from J, with 15 bases in between. Germline loops: CDR1 MDHEN, CDR2 SYDVKM. Written as DNA, the CDR3 is TGTGCCAGCAGTTCACATCTGGGGCAGAACAATGAGCAGTTCTTC. The encoded protein is CASSSHLGQNNEQFF. Full variable domain (missing parts from reference TRBV28 and TRBJ2-1): DVKVTQSSRYLVKRTGEKVFLECVQDMDHENMFWYRQDPGLGLRLIYFSYDVKMKEKGDIPEGYSVSREKKERFSLILESASTNQTSMYLCASSSHLGQNNEQFFGPGTRLTVL.

This chain joins TRBV6-2 or TRBV6-3 and TRBJ2-1, with no clear D. V was shortened by 6 bases and J by 5 bases, with 23 bases between the two germline ends. The CDR3 consists of 17 residues. Germline CDR1 MNHEY, CDR2 SVGEGT. This CDR3 is CASSPTGAQQPHNEQFF. CDR3 DNA sequence: TGTGCCAGCAGCCCTACCGGTGCCCAACAGCCCCACAATGAGCAGTTCTTC.

J is TRBJ1-2 and V is TRBV5-4; D possibly corresponds to TRBD1 (5 bases). Germline loops: CDR1 SGHNT, CDR2 YYREEE (reference sequence). Between the trimmed V and J ends, which lost 3 bases and 6 bases, there was a span of 21 bases. The CDR3 has 16 residues. The CDR3 region is CASSSGGEGKVDGYTF. The CDR3 DNA is TGTGCCAGCAGCTCGGGAGGAGAGGGGAAGGTGGATGGCTACACCTTC.